This is a list of T cell receptor beta chains from one sample in a study of immune evolution from preneoplasia to lung adenocarcinoma. Data came from immunoSEQ multiplex PCR; TCRdb stores just in-frame clones and leaves some out. The profile shows about 6,100 clones, around four fifths of them singletons. Sequencing used FFPE minimally invasive lung adenocarcinoma tissue. All receptors come from a person over 45 with lung adenocarcinoma. Both conserved end residues are part of each CDR3. A D gene is named only where the DNA matches it firmly. Clone size appears in some rows only: once, few, many, or a class for an expanded clone.

clone_size	cdr3_length	v_call	j_call	d_call	cdr3_aa	cdr3_nt
.	11	TRBV19	TRBJ2-3	.	CASSHTDTQYF	TGTGCCAGTAGCCACACAGATACGCAGTATTTT
.	12	TRBV5-6	TRBJ2-7	.	CASSSGRYEQYF	TGTGCCAGCAGCTCGGGGCGTTACGAGCAGTACTTC
.	15	TRBV19	TRBJ1-5	.	CASSTPMRGNQPQHF	TGTGCCAGTAGTACACCCATGAGGGGCAATCAGCCCCAGCATTTT
.	14	TRBV5-1	TRBJ2-5	.	CASSLAGSQETQYF	TGCGCCAGCAGCTTGGCCGGGTCCCAAGAGACCCAGTACTTC
.	13	TRBV2	TRBJ2-5	.	CASSKGQQETQYF	TGTGCCAGCAGCAAAGGACAGCAAGAGACCCAGTACTTC
.	16	TRBV15	TRBJ2-7	.	CATSRGGWESSYEQYF	TGTGCCACCAGCAGAGGAGGGTGGGAGAGCTCCTACGAGCAGTACTTC
.	13	TRBV27	TRBJ2-1	TRBD2	CASSLAGGPEQFF	TGTGCCAGCAGTTTAGCGGGAGGGCCTGAGCAGTTCTTC
.	13	TRBV23-1	TRBJ1-2	.	CASSQSGQSGYTF	TGCGCCAGCAGTCAATCCGGGCAGAGCGGCTACACCTTC
.	15	TRBV7-7	TRBJ2-1	TRBD2	CASSPGLSGTDEQFF	TGTGCTAGCAGCCCGGGACTATCCGGAACCGATGAGCAGTTCTTC
.	13	TRBV9	TRBJ2-3	.	CASNGGSTDTQYF	TGTGCCAGCAACGGTGGCAGCACAGATACGCAGTATTTT
once	15	TRBV7-9	TRBJ2-7	TRBD1	CASSLRTGGGYEQYF	TGTGCCAGCAGCCTGAGGACAGGGGGCGGCTACGAGCAGTACTTC
once	14	TRBV11-1	TRBJ2-5	.	CASSHLGSPETQYF	TGTGCCAGCAGTCACCTCGGTAGTCCAGAGACCCAGTACTTC
.	14	TRBV5-1	TRBJ2-7	.	CASSWRTASYEQYF	TGCGCCAGCAGCTGGAGGACGGCTTCCTACGAGCAGTACTTC
few	13	TRBV18	TRBJ1-5	.	CASSPLRDEPQHF	TGTGCCAGCTCACCACTCCGGGACGAGCCCCAGCATTTT
.	15	TRBV2	TRBJ1-5	TRBD1	CASSELDRGGQPQHF	TGTGCCAGCAGTGAACTGGACAGGGGGGGTCAGCCCCAGCATTTT
.	15	TRBV19	TRBJ1-2	.	CASTPIAEANYGYTF	TGTGCCAGTACCCCTATTGCGGAGGCTAACTATGGCTACACCTTC
.	15	TRBV10-2	TRBJ2-2	.	CASNSGNLNTGELFF	TGCGCCAGCAACAGTGGCAACCTTAACACCGGGGAGCTGTTTTTT
.	13	TRBV7-3	TRBJ1-6	TRBD1	CASSDRVNSPLHF	TGTGCCAGCAGCGACAGGGTGAATTCACCCCTCCACTTT
once	16	TRBV9	TRBJ2-3	.	CASSVDRGSSTDTQYF	TGTGCCAGCAGCGTAGATCGCGGATCTAGCACAGATACGCAGTATTTT
.	15	TRBV15	TRBJ1-1	.	CATSRDRDGNTEAFF	TGTGCCACCAGCAGAGATCGCGACGGGAACACTGAAGCTTTCTTT
.	15	TRBV19	TRBJ2-5	TRBD2	CASSIGLAGGETQYF	TGTGCCAGTAGCATTGGACTAGCGGGAGGTGAGACCCAGTACTTC
once	15	TRBV6-1	TRBJ1-5	.	CASSEVGVSNQPQHF	TGTGCCAGCAGTGAAGTCGGAGTAAGCAATCAGCCCCAGCATTTT
.	15	TRBV5-1	TRBJ1-3	TRBD1	CASSPDRGFGNTIYF	TGCGCCAGCAGCCCGGACAGGGGGTTTGGAAACACCATATATTTT
.	12	TRBV9	TRBJ2-7	.	CASSGVSEEQYF	TGTGCCAGCAGCGGTGTCTCGGAGGAGCAGTACTTC
once	13	TRBV7-3	TRBJ2-7	.	CASSGFGPGEQYF	TGTGCCAGCAGCGGGTTTGGCCCGGGCGAGCAGTACTTC